What follows are 32 T cell receptor beta chains derived from one specimen sequenced in a study of blood T cell repertoires in COVID-19. The data were produced by immunoSEQ multiplex PCR, yet TCRdb's version contains in-frame clones alone and is incomplete. The sample shows fewer than 200,000 clones, 88% of them seen only once. The sample taken for sequencing was peripheral blood. All receptors derive from a man aged 35 to 55 with active or convalescent COVID-19.

This chain joins TRBV11-2 and TRBJ1-6; TRBD1 agrees at 8 bases. The V gene's germline CDR1 is SGHAT and CDR2 FQNNGV. The CDR3 is made up of 15 amino acids. V dropped 1 base and J dropped 9; count of bases not matched to a gene: 5. The CDR3 region has the DNA TGTGCCAGCAGCTTAGGCCCAGGGGGCGGTTCACCCCTCCACTTT. This translates into CASSLGPGGGSPLHF.

CDR3 DNA sequence: TGTGCCAGCAGTTTAGGTCAGGGCACAAAGCCCCAGCATTTT. Translation gives CASSLGQGTKPQHF. The V and J genes are TRBV28 and TRBJ1-5, with D tentatively TRBD1 (5 bases). Trimming removed 2 bases from V and 8 bases from J, with 13 bases in between. Germline values: CDR1 MDHEN, CDR2 SYDVKM. CDR3 length: 14 residues.

The CDR3 spells CASRGGRTEAFF. CDR3 nucleotide sequence: TGTGCCAGCAGGGGGGGACGGACTGAAGCTTTCTTT. The chain uses TRBV12-3 or TRBV12-4 and TRBJ1-1; D perhaps matches TRBD1 (5 bases). The CDR3 loop spans 12 amino acids. V was cut by 6 bases and J by 5 bases, with 10 bases left in between.

J is TRBJ2-7 and V is TRBV2; D not certain. The CDR3 runs to 11 residues. The germline CDR1 and CDR2 sequences are SNHLY and FYNNEI. The V gene lost 6 bases and the J gene lost 4 bases, with 7 bases spanning the gap. Here the CDR3 reads CASRLGYEQYF. CDR3 in DNA: TGTGCCAGCAGACTCGGGTACGAGCAGTACTTC.

This chain joins TRBV11-3 and TRBJ2-3; TRBD1 aligns across 7 bases. J lost 4 bases, V lost 0 bases, and 4 bases had no gene match. Germline CDR1 reads SGHNT; CDR2 reads YENEEA. The CDR3 loop spans 15 amino acids. The chain's CDR3 is CASSLDPQGADTQYF. The CDR3 region has the DNA TGTGCCAGCAGCTTAGACCCCCAGGGGGCAGATACGCAGTATTTT.

V usage is TRBV14 and J usage is TRBJ2-1; tentatively, D is TRBD2 (5 bases). Germline-derived CDR1 and CDR2 are SGHDN and FVKESK. V lost 5 bases and J 5 bases, leaving 13 bases between the germline ends. There are 14 residues in the CDR3. The CDR3, as DNA: TGTGCCAGCAGCGAGTGGACTGGAGACAATGAGCAGTTCTTC. Encoded protein: CASSEWTGDNEQFF.

The gene calls are TRBV7-9 and TRBJ2-5, with D uncertain. Germline lookup yields CDR1 SEHNR and CDR2 FQNEAQ (reference sequence). The CDR3 covers 12 residues. Trimming removed 1 base from V and 5 bases from J, with 5 bases in between. The CDR3 DNA follows: TGTGCCAGCAGCTTAGTTATCGAGACCCAGTACTTC. Encoded protein: CASSLVIETQYF.

The genes are TRBV10-3 and TRBJ2-1; D remains unclear. The CDR3 runs to 11 residues. The V gene lost 4 bases and the J gene lost 7 bases, with 5 bases spanning the gap. Germline CDR1 and CDR2: ENHRY and SYGVKD. CDR3 region: CAISGQNEQFF. The CDR3 DNA reads as TGTGCCATCAGTGGTCAGAATGAGCAGTTCTTC.

V and J are TRBV12-3 or TRBV12-4 and TRBJ1-1; D unclear. The length of the CDR3 is 13 residues. The V end was cut by 5 bases, the J end by 1 base, with 8 bases between. CDR3 protein: CASSAAGNTEAFF. In DNA form, the CDR3 reads TGTGCCAGCAGTGCTGCAGGGAACACTGAAGCTTTCTTT.

The chain is built from TRBV5-4 and TRBJ1-1, with D possibly TRBD1 on 5 matching bases. Germline V gives CDR1 SGHNT, CDR2 YYREEE (reference sequence). This CDR3 spans 12 amino acids. The germline V and J ends were trimmed by 2 bases and 8 bases, with 10 bases remaining between them. Here the CDR3 DNA reads TGTGCCAGCAGCTTTCTATCAGGGGAAGCTTTCTTT. This sequence encodes CASSFLSGEAFF. Using reference TRBV5-4 and TRBJ1-1 for the parts outside the CDR3, the full variable domain is ETGVTQSPTHLIKTRGQQVTLRCSSQSGHNTVSWYQQALGQGPQFIFQYYREEENGRGNFPPRFSGLQFPNYSSELNVNALELDDSALYLCASSFLSGEAFFGQGTRLTVV.

The gene calls are TRBV6-5 and TRBJ2-7; D ambiguous. V gave up 4 bases and J gave up 2 bases, with 12 bases separating them. This CDR3 comprises 14 residues. From germline, CDR1 is MNHEY and CDR2 SVGAGI. CDR3 in amino acids: CASSLTGSPYEQYF. CDR3 DNA: TGTGCCAGCAGTTTAACCGGGTCCCCCTACGAGCAGTACTTC.

V and J are TRBV2 and TRBJ2-1, with 7 bases matching TRBD2. V lost 6 bases to trimming and J lost 4 bases; unmatched junction nucleotides: 9. Germline lookup yields CDR1 SNHLY and CDR2 FYNNEI. The CDR3 sequence is 15 residues long. As DNA, the CDR3 is TGTGCCAGCAGCGGTTCTAGCGGACCGTACAATGAGCAGTTCTTC. Translated, it gives CASSGSSGPYNEQFF.

The chain couples TRBV7-9 to TRBJ1-2; possibly TRBD1 for D (6 bases). The CDR3 contains 14 residues. Per germline, CDR1 SEHNR and CDR2 FQNEAQ (reference sequence). The V gene lost 2 bases and the J gene lost 4 bases, with 11 bases spanning the gap. Here the CDR3 reads CASSLTDSSYGYTF. In nucleotides, the CDR3 is TGTGCCAGCAGCTTAACGGACAGCTCCTATGGCTACACCTTC.

The chain links TRBV5-1 to TRBJ1-6, with 7 nucleotides matching TRBD1. V lost 4 bases and J lost 6; bases outside the gene matches: 7. The CDR3 length is 15 residues. Per the germline V gene, CDR1 is SGHRS and CDR2 is YFSETQ. CDR3 DNA sequence: TGCGCCAGCAGCCAAGGGACAGCTCTTAATTCACCCCTCCACTTT. It codes for CASSQGTALNSPLHF.

The chain joins TRBV2 to TRBJ2-7; D gene unclear. Germline CDR1 is SNHLY and CDR2 is FYNNEI. This CDR3 is 14 amino acids long. With 0 bases removed from V and 0 bases from J, the gap between germline ends came to 6 bases. The CDR3 sequence is CASSEAASSYEQYF. DNA of the CDR3: TGTGCCAGCAGTGAAGCGGCCAGCTCCTACGAGCAGTACTTC.

The V gene is TRBV7-2, the J gene TRBJ1-2; 8 nucleotides agree with TRBD1. This CDR3 spans 13 amino acids. The V gene's germline CDR1 is SGHTA and CDR2 FQGNSA. Trimming at V came to 0 bases and at J to 8 bases, leaving 2 bases not matched to a gene. DNA for the CDR3: TGTGCCAGCAGCTTAGCCAGGGGGCTCGGCTACACCTTC. Its translation is CASSLARGLGYTF.

This chain uses TRBV6-4 with TRBJ1-1; 7 nucleotides agree with TRBD1. V lost 7 bases and J lost 4; bases outside the gene matches: 9. CDR3 length: 14 amino acids. Germline V gene data show CDR1 as MRHNA and CDR2 as SNTAGT. DNA of the CDR3: TGTGCCAGCACCAGATCCTGGGACAGCACTGAAGCTTTCTTT. Translation: CASTRSWDSTEAFF.

This clone was seen a single time. V and J are TRBV27 and TRBJ1-2, with D perhaps matching TRBD1 (5 bases). The V gene's germline CDR1 is MNHEY and CDR2 SMNVEV (reference sequence). V lost 5 bases, J lost 4 bases, and 14 bases lay in between. The CDR3 contains 14 residues. The CDR3 is CASSPKGSFYGYTF. Written as DNA, the CDR3 is TGTGCCAGCAGTCCCAAGGGGTCCTTCTATGGCTACACCTTC.

V usage is TRBV12-3 or TRBV12-4 and J usage is TRBJ2-7, with TRBD1 matching over 9 bases. This CDR3 spans 13 amino acids. Trimming removed 6 bases from V and 5 bases from J; junction bases left unmatched: 5. The CDR3 is CASRDRGSHEQYF. CDR3 coding DNA: TGTGCCAGCAGGGACAGGGGTTCCCACGAGCAGTACTTC.

The chain has TRBV30 and TRBJ2-1; TRBD2 aligns across 13 bases. This CDR3 has 16 residues. The trim removed 2 bases at V and 4 bases at J, leaving 5 bases unmatched. CDR1 GTSNPN and CDR2 SVGIG come from the germline V gene (reference sequence). CDR3 residues: CAWSPGTSGAYNEQFF. The CDR3 bases are TGTGCCTGGAGTCCAGGGACTAGCGGGGCTTACAATGAGCAGTTCTTC.

The chain uses TRBV6-4 and TRBJ1-1; perhaps TRBD1 as D (5 bases). CDR1 is MRHNA, CDR2 SNTAGT, per germline. There are 13 residues in the CDR3. V was pared by 6 bases and J by 3 bases, with 11 bases between. CDR3 DNA: TGTGCCAGCAGAAGGGGATTTGACACTGAAGCTTTCTTT. Translated: CASRRGFDTEAFF.

V and J are TRBV19 and TRBJ1-5, with D tentatively TRBD1 (6 bases). CDR3 length equals 17 residues. The V and J ends lost 2 bases and 0 bases respectively, with 14 bases between them. CDR1 is LNHDA, CDR2 SQIVND, per germline (reference sequence). CDR3 sequence (DNA): TGTGCCAGTAGTATAAGCGGGGGACAACCTAGCAATCAGCCCCAGCATTTT. This sequence encodes CASSISGGQPSNQPQHF.

The CDR3 bases are TGTGCCAGCTCACTCCAACCTCCCGGGACAGGGCATAGCAATCAGCCCCAGCATTTT. Translated: CASSLQPPGTGHSNQPQHF. The chain combines TRBV18 with TRBJ1-5; 9 bases are a match to TRBD1. Germline CDR1 reads KGHSH; CDR2 reads LQKENI. V lost 4 bases, J lost 0 bases, and 13 bases stayed unmatched. The CDR3 consists of 19 residues.

The chain links TRBV10-3 to TRBJ1-2, with TRBD1 identical over 8 bases. The CDR3 has 15 residues. Germline V lookup: CDR1 ENHRY, CDR2 SYGVKD. V dropped 5 bases and J dropped 3; count of bases not matched to a gene: 8. The CDR3 sequence is CAISWITGGDYGYTF. In nucleotides, the CDR3 is TGTGCCATCAGTTGGATTACAGGGGGGGACTATGGCTACACCTTC.

The chain uses TRBV5-1 and TRBJ2-7; 9 bases map to TRBD1. CDR1 is SGHRS, CDR2 YFSETQ, per germline. There are 14 residues in the CDR3. J was trimmed by 5 bases and V by 3 bases; bases with no gene match: 6. DNA for the CDR3: TGCGCCAGCAGCTCGGGACAGGGTGCTAACGAGCAGTACTTC. Encoded protein: CASSSGQGANEQYF. The full variable domain, in which reference TRBV5-1 and TRBJ2-7 provide the parts outside the CDR3, is KAGVTQTPRYLIKTRGQQVTLSCSPISGHRSVSWYQQTPGQGLQFLFEYFSETQRNKGNFPGRFSGRQFSNSRSEMNVSTLELGDSALYLCASSSGQGANEQYFGPGTRLTVT.

The rearrangement uses TRBV24-1 and TRBJ1-1; D remains unclear. Germline-derived CDR1 and CDR2 are KGHDR and SFDVKD. V gave up 3 bases and J gave up 7 bases, with 11 bases separating them. This CDR3 region has 13 residues. This CDR3 reads CATSDPSRGEAFF. Here the CDR3 DNA reads TGTGCCACCAGTGATCCTAGCCGGGGTGAAGCTTTCTTT.

The rearrangement uses TRBV5-1 and TRBJ2-2, with 9 bases matching TRBD1. V lost 4 bases to trimming and J lost 3 bases; unmatched junction nucleotides: 10. There are 17 residues in the CDR3. The germline CDR1 and CDR2 sequences are SGHRS and YFSETQ. The CDR3 reads CASSTGQGFQYTGELFF. The CDR3 nucleotides are TGCGCCAGCAGCACGGGACAGGGTTTCCAATACACCGGGGAGCTGTTTTTT.

This chain joins TRBV10-3 and TRBJ2-5; 9 nucleotides agree with TRBD2. The CDR3 length is 13 residues. Germline V lookup: CDR1 ENHRY, CDR2 SYGVKD. The V gene end was trimmed by 7 bases and the J gene end by 2 bases; junction bases not matched to a gene: 2. The CDR3 loop is CAIMRGGQETQYF. CDR3 coding DNA: TGTGCCATCATGCGGGGGGGTCAAGAGACCCAGTACTTC.

V gene TRBV6-1 combines with J gene TRBJ2-5, with TRBD2 identical over 15 bases. The CDR3 is 18 amino acids. After removal of 2 bases from V and 0 bases from J, the junction contained 4 bases not matched to a gene. Germline V CDR1 and CDR2: MNHNS, SASEGT. The CDR3 DNA reads TGTGCCAGCAGTGAAATGGGGACTAGCGGGGGGAACCAAGAGACCCAGTACTTC. Translating it yields CASSEMGTSGGNQETQYF.

The V and J genes are TRBV2 and TRBJ1-3; no clear D. The CDR3 loop spans 12 amino acids. Germline CDR1 and CDR2: SNHLY and FYNNEI. Trimming pared 6 bases from V and 4 bases from J, leaving 7 bases between. CDR3 amino acids: CASSETGNTIYF. CDR3 DNA sequence: TGTGCCAGCAGCGAAACAGGAAACACCATATATTTT. The variable domain in full, with the rest retrieved from reference TRBV2 and TRBJ1-3, is EPEVTQTPSHQVTQMGQEVILRCVPISNHLYFYWYRQILGQKVEFLVSFYNNEISEKSEIFDDQFSVERPDGSNFTLKIRSTKLEDSAMYFCASSETGNTIYFGEGSWLTVV.

This clone was counted only a few times. The chain links TRBV7-9 to TRBJ1-1; D possibly corresponds to TRBD1 (6 bases). Trimming stripped 3 bases from V and 5 bases from J, with 13 bases between. The CDR3 consists of 14 residues. Germline CDR1 is SEHNR and CDR2 is FQNEAQ (reference sequence). Written as DNA, the CDR3 is TGTGCCAGCAGCTTCGAGGGGGGGAAGACTGAAGCTTTCTTT. Protein: CASSFEGGKTEAFF.

J is TRBJ1-5 and V is TRBV19, with 8 bases lining up with TRBD1. The CDR3 loop spans 16 amino acids. Germline loops: CDR1 LNHDA, CDR2 SQIVND (reference sequence). J lost 2 bases, V lost 3 bases, and 6 bases had no gene match. The chain's CDR3 is CASSMFDRGGNQPQHF. DNA of the CDR3: TGTGCCAGTAGTATGTTCGACAGGGGTGGCAATCAGCCCCAGCATTTT. The whole variable domain, filled in from reference TRBV19 and TRBJ1-5, reads DGGITQSPKYLFRKEGQNVTLSCEQNLNHDAMYWYRQDPGQGLRLIYYSQIVNDFQKGDIAEGYSVSREKKESFPLTVTSAQKNPTAFYLCASSMFDRGGNQPQHFGDGTRLSIL.